The present T cell receptor (beta chain) was sequenced within a study of spatial heterogeneity in lung cancer. Study at large: The study consistently detected more beta-chain than alpha-chain sequences. Study-wide findings and caveats: In tumors, expanded intratumoral alpha and beta TCR counts tracked mutation counts. Of the expanded TCRs, ubiquitous and regional counts tracked the counts of ubiquitous and regional nonsynonymous mutations, respectively.

Looked up from germline, CDR1 is SSHAT and CDR2 is FNYEAQ (reference sequence). Trimming at V came to 1 base and at J to 8 bases, leaving 5 bases not matched to a gene. The CDR3 runs to 15 residues. Via MiXCR, TCRdb re-called the 5' RACE reads, giving one row per CDR3 protein. The sample contains about 4,900 distinct CDR3 sequences, 30% to 35% of which appear only once. This clonotype ranks as medium-sized. The antigen is not known. The sample's time point: sample taken at primary tumor resection. The receptor's source is a male donor with early-stage non-small cell lung cancer. The source was lung tumor tissue, collected at surgery. The chain joins TRBV7-7 to TRBJ2-1; 10 nucleotides agree with TRBD2. CDR3 in amino acids: CASSLGLAGVDEQFF. Written as DNA, the CDR3 is TGTGCCAGCAGCTTAGGTCTAGCGGGAGTTGATGAGCAGTTCTTC.